The source of this T cell receptor (beta chain) is a study of Ad26.COV2.S vaccination and SARS-CoV-2 variants. Study-wide background: Participant was drawn from the COV1001 Ad26.COV2.S trial arm. Dosing was one shot or two shots 56 days apart. Overall study results and limits: Recipients of either vaccine or placebo displayed similar breadth of non-spike TCRs.

The treatment is: roughly 18 received Ad26.COV2.S at low or high dose, single or two shots; about 5 received placebo; per-sample allocation not given. Specimen acquisition occurred on day 63 following the initial vaccine or placebo injection. An adult donor aged 18-55 years was enrolled in Boston. Using immunoSEQ multiplex PCR, the repertoire was profiled, and TCRdb retains in-frame clones only, with some absent. The repertoire has approximately 500,000 clones, approximately 90% of them found once; the top ten carry around 13%. Notes on this clone: What it binds is not known.

The TCR comes from a person between 18 and 65 years old who received the Ad26.COV2.S COVID-19 vaccine or a placebo. The sample in question was peripheral blood, obtained in a trial of Ad26.COV2.S vaccine versus placebo.

CDR3 in DNA: TGTGCCATCAGTGAAAGGGGAGCAGAGGTTGAAAAACTGTTTTTT. This sequence encodes CAISERGAEVEKLFF. The chain has TRBV10-3 and TRBJ1-4; D perhaps matches TRBD1 (5 bases). Germline CDR1 is ENHRY and CDR2 is SYGVKD. This CDR3 contains 15 residues. The V end was cut by 3 bases, the J end by 7 bases, with 15 bases between.